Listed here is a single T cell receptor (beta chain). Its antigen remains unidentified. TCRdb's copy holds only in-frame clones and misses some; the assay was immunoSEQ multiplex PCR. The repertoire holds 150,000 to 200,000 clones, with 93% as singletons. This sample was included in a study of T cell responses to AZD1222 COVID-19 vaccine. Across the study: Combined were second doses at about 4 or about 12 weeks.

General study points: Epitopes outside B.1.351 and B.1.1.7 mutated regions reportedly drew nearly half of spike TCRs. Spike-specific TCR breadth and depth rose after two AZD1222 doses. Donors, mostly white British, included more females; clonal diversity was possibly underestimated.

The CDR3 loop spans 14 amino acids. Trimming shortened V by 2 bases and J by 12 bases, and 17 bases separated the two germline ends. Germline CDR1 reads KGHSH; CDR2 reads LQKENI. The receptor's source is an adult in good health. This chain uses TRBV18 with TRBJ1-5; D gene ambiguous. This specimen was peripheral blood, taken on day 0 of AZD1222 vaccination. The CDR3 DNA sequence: TGTGCCAGCTCACCAGAGCAGGCCCGCGCCGGCCAGCATTTT. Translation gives CASSPEQARAGQHF.